These 15 T cell receptor beta chains came from one sample sequenced in a study of T cell responses to AZD1222 COVID-19 vaccine. Clones were read by immunoSEQ multiplex PCR, and TCRdb kept only the in-frame ones, dropping some. The sample lists 100,000 to 150,000 clones, 89% seen once, with 4.2% in the top ten. This specimen was peripheral blood, taken on day 0 of AZD1222 vaccination. These receptor sequences come from an adult in good health.

The chain has TRBV5-6 and TRBJ2-5; 13 positions match TRBD2. The CDR3 sequence is 17 residues long. Germline CDR1 SGHDT, CDR2 YYEEEE. V was clipped by 4 bases and J by 5 bases; unmatched bases: 11. This chain's CDR3 is CASSPPGLAGWGETQYF. Written as DNA, the CDR3 is TGTGCCAGCAGCCCGCCGGGACTAGCGGGATGGGGGGAGACCCAGTACTTC. Drawing the rest from reference TRBV5-6 and TRBJ2-5, the complete variable domain is DAGVTQSPTHLIKTRGQQVTLRCSPKSGHDTVSWYQQALGQGPQFIFQYYEEEERQRGNFPDRFSGHQFPNYSSELNVNALLLGDSALYLCASSPPGLAGWGETQYFGPGTRLLVL.

This clone turned up a few times. This chain connects TRBV19 to TRBJ1-5; 7 bases map to TRBD1. Germline assignment: CDR1 LNHDA and CDR2 SQIVND (reference sequence). CDR3 size: 15 residues. J gave up 6 bases and V 8 bases, and 13 bases lay outside the gene matches. The CDR3 loop reads CASGGNSGGGQPQHF. DNA of the CDR3: TGTGCCAGTGGGGGAAACTCAGGGGGTGGTCAGCCCCAGCATTTT.

The gene calls are TRBV24-1 and TRBJ2-3, with 7 bases aligning to TRBD2. Germline CDR1 and CDR2: KGHDR and SFDVKD. Trimming took 12 bases from V and 1 from J; bases not matched to a gene: 9. This CDR3 is built from 14 residues. CDR3 bases: TGTGCCGTCGGGGAGGGAGTAGGCACAGATACGCAGTATTTT. Amino acids: CAVGEGVGTDTQYF.

The V gene is TRBV7-9, the J gene TRBJ1-4; D is uncertain. Trimming pared 5 bases from V and 8 bases from J, leaving 15 bases between. Germline values: CDR1 SEHNR, CDR2 FQNEAQ (reference sequence). The CDR3 length is 14 residues. The CDR3 here is CASSPGGFGEKLFF. The CDR3 DNA reads TGTGCCAGCAGCCCAGGAGGCTTTGGGGAAAAACTGTTTTTT.

V usage is TRBV11-3 and J usage is TRBJ2-7, with D tentatively TRBD2 (6 bases). The CDR3 is made up of 13 amino acids. The V gene lost 3 bases and the J gene lost 3 bases, with 9 bases spanning the gap. The germline V gene has CDR1 SGHNT and CDR2 YENEEA. DNA of the CDR3: TGTGCCAGCAGCTTTGGGGGAGGCTACGAGCAGTACTTC. Translated: CASSFGGGYEQYF.

The chain has TRBV6-6 and TRBJ1-4; D remains ambiguous. The CDR3 is made up of 13 amino acids. Germline CDR1 reads MNHNY; CDR2 reads SVGAGI (reference sequence). Between the trimmed V and J ends, which lost 0 bases and 8 bases, there was a span of 7 bases. CDR3 residues: CASSYSRQEKLFF. The DNA for the CDR3 is TGTGCCAGCAGTTACTCGAGACAAGAAAAACTGTTTTTT.

This chain connects TRBV19 to TRBJ2-1, with D perhaps matching TRBD1 (5 bases). Per the germline V gene, CDR1 is LNHDA and CDR2 is SQIVND (reference sequence). Deletions cut 6 bases from V and 6 bases from J, with 24 bases between. CDR3 size: 17 residues. CDR3 amino acids: CASSPKGWGLVGNEQFF. The CDR3 DNA reads as TGTGCCAGTAGCCCTAAGGGTTGGGGCCTGGTCGGCAATGAGCAGTTCTTC. The full variable domain, rest sourced from reference TRBV19 and TRBJ2-1, is DGGITQSPKYLFRKEGQNVTLSCEQNLNHDAMYWYRQDPGQGLRLIYYSQIVNDFQKGDIAEGYSVSREKKESFPLTVTSAQKNPTAFYLCASSPKGWGLVGNEQFFGPGTRLTVL.

For the CDR3, the DNA is TGTGCCAGCAGCTTGTTGGGGACCTTCGATGGCTACACCTTC. This encodes CASSLLGTFDGYTF. The V and J genes are TRBV5-6 and TRBJ1-2; possibly TRBD1 for D (5 bases). The germline V gene encodes CDR1 SGHDT and CDR2 YYEEEE. Trimming cost V 1 base and J 6 bases, with 13 bases left between them. The CDR3 contains 14 residues.

The rearrangement joins TRBV11-2 to TRBJ2-5; D is ambiguous. Germline lookup yields CDR1 SGHAT and CDR2 FQNNGV. Trimming cost V 1 base and J 5 bases, with 8 bases left between them. The CDR3 loop spans 13 amino acids. The CDR3 loop is CASSLVLRETQYF. Written as DNA, the CDR3 is TGTGCCAGCAGCTTAGTTTTGCGGGAGACCCAGTACTTC.

The chain recombines TRBV5-5 with TRBJ2-5; D might be TRBD1 (6 bases). The CDR3 is 16 amino acids. Trimming cost V 4 bases and J 3 bases, with 19 bases left between them. Germline V gives CDR1 SGHKS, CDR2 YYEKEE (reference sequence). The CDR3 sequence: CASSAAGTKGKETQYF. CDR3 DNA: TGTGCCAGCAGCGCAGCCGGGACAAAAGGCAAAGAGACCCAGTACTTC.

CDR3 DNA: TGCGCCAGCAGCCAGGGACAGGGGGCGCGGGGGGAGCTGTTTTTT. Translation gives CASSQGQGARGELFF. The V gene is TRBV4-1, the J gene TRBJ2-2, with 12 bases that match TRBD1. The CDR3 is made up of 15 amino acids. Looked up from germline, CDR1 is MGHRA and CDR2 is YSYEKL. V shed 3 bases and J 8 bases; nucleotides not matched to a gene: 4.

This chain joins TRBV28 and TRBJ1-5, with no clear D. Between the trimmed V and J ends, which lost 9 bases and 5 bases, there was a span of 17 bases. The germline CDR1 and CDR2 sequences are MDHEN and SYDVKM. CDR3 length equals 14 residues. Written as DNA, the CDR3 is TGTGCCAGTCAGAGGCCGGGCGGGTATCAGCCCCAGCATTTT. Encoded protein: CASQRPGGYQPQHF.

The chain links TRBV28 to TRBJ1-1; D is uncertain. CDR1 MDHEN and CDR2 SYDVKM come from the germline V gene. The CDR3 is made up of 16 amino acids. V was cut by 7 bases and J by 2 bases, with 20 bases left in between. The chain's CDR3 is CASIPGAAGRNTEAFF. The CDR3 coding sequence is TGTGCCAGCATCCCCGGCGCGGCGGGCCGTAACACTGAAGCTTTCTTT.

V is TRBV11-3 and J is TRBJ2-2; D not resolved. CDR1 and CDR2 from the germline V gene are SGHNT and YENEEA. There are 14 residues in the CDR3. Trimming took 4 bases from V and 6 from J, leaving 12 bases between them. CDR3 DNA: TGTGCCAGCAGCTCCCGACGGCAGGCCGGGGAGCTGTTTTTT. Translated: CASSSRRQAGELFF.

V gene TRBV5-5 combines with J gene TRBJ2-2; TRBD2 might be the D (5 bases). Germline lookup yields CDR1 SGHKS and CDR2 YYEKEE (reference sequence). Trimming took 3 bases from V and 1 from J, leaving 16 bases between them. The CDR3 spans 17 residues. CDR3 residues: CASSSGYVPLNTGELFF. The CDR3 coding sequence is TGTGCCAGCAGCTCGGGATACGTACCTTTGAACACCGGGGAGCTGTTTTTT. The variable domain in full, completed from reference TRBV5-5 and TRBJ2-2, reads DAGVTQSPTHLIKTRGQQVTLRCSPISGHKSVSWYQQVLGQGPQFIFQYYEKEERGRGNFPDRFSARQFPNYSSELNVNALLLGDSALYLCASSSGYVPLNTGELFFGEGSRLTVL.